The following is a TCR beta chain sequence with its context. The antigen remains undetermined. CDR3 length: 14 residues. V was cut by 6 bases and J by 3 bases, with 12 bases left in between. CDR1 is LNHDA, CDR2 SQIVND, per germline (reference sequence). The authors extracted RNA and reverse transcribed it into cDNA as the sequencing template. Assay: immunoSEQ multiplex PCR; the TCRdb copy retains only in-frame clones and omits some. The table records roughly 75,000 clones, roughly 60% of them present only once. This record comes from a study of CD8+ T cells in alopecia areata. Overall study context: Treatment comprised oral tofacitinib, 5 to 10 mg twice daily, in treated patients. The study, taken as a whole, reports: Lesional scalp displayed greater clonality than normal scalp, most notably in alopecia totalis/universalis. Alphabeta T cells residing in normal skin are also sequenced in scalp samples.

Individuals with alopecia areata gave both lesional scalp punch biopsies and peripheral blood for collection. The chain joins TRBV19 to TRBJ2-1; weak D call: TRBD1 (6 bases). This clonotype originated in a human donor with alopecia areata. The material was CD8+ T cells sorted from blood, obtained at week 0. The CDR3 nucleotides read TGTGCCAGTAGGAGGGACAACTTCTACAATGAGCAGTTCTTC. Translating it yields CASRRDNFYNEQFF.